This TCR beta chain derives from a study of shared clonotypes between healthy human individuals. Across the study: There were three CD4 naive, three CD4 memory, two CD8 naive and one CD8 memory plates per donor.

Study results and caveats: All-four-donor shared clonotypes had higher generation probabilities than non-shared clonotypes did.

As regards this clone: The antigen remains unidentified.

CDR1 and CDR2 (germline): SQVTM, ANQGSEA. The CDR3 has 11 residues. V was pared by 7 bases and J by 2 bases, with 8 bases between. Sequencing used immunoSEQ multiplex PCR; TCRdb keeps in-frame clones, though not all of them. The table lists nearly 600,000 clones, just under 97% of them singletons. It was CD45RO-negative cells, positively selected for CCR7, that made up naive CD8 cells, with terminally differentiated effector memory CD45RA+ cells excluded. The clonotype comes from a woman under 40 in good health. Sequenced sample: naive CD8+ T cells sorted from blood. V gene TRBV29-1 combines with J gene TRBJ2-5; no firm D call. DNA for the CDR3: TGCAGCGATAAACTTCAAGAGACCCAGTACTTC. Protein sequence: CSDKLQETQYF.